This TCR beta chain was retrieved from a study of cytomegalovirus exposure and HLA in healthy donors. General study results and limits: Presence/absence analyses rested on an assumption that sequencing depth was roughly uniform across donors.

13 Jbeta primers and 60 Vbeta primers were used for the PCR. Measured with immunoSEQ multiplex PCR; TCRdb has only the in-frame clones, and not every one. The sample has about 180,000 clones; about three quarters are singletons. CDR3 length: 16 amino acids. The V end was cut by 4 bases, the J end by 1 base, with 17 bases between. In germline, CDR1 is SGHKS, CDR2 YYEKEE (reference sequence). A word on this clone: Its cognate antigen is unknown.

Sequencing was carried out using PBMCs. The sequence came from a man between 18 and 35 years old in good health and CMV-seronegative. The chain joins TRBV5-5 to TRBJ1-2; D uncertain. This chain's CDR3 is CASSPEIGRINYGYTF. CDR3 bases: TGTGCCAGCAGCCCCGAGATCGGGAGGATTAACTATGGCTACACCTTC.